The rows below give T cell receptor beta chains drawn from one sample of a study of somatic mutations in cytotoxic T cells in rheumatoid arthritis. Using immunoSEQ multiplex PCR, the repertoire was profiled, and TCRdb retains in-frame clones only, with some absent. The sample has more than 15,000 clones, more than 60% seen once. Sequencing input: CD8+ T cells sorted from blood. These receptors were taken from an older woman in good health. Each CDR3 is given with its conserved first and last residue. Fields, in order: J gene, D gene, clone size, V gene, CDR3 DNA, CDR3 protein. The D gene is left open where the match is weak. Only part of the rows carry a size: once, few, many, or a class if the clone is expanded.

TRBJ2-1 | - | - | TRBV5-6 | TGTGCCAGCAGTTTGAACTGGGATTCCTACAATGAGCAGTTCTTC | CASSLNWDSYNEQFF
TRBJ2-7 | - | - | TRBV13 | TGTGCCAGCAGCTTAGGTCCGCAGGGGTCCTACGAGCAGTACTTC | CASSLGPQGSYEQYF
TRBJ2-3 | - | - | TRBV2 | TGTGCCAGCAGTGAAGCGAGGGGAACAGATACGCAGTATTTT | CASSEARGTDTQYF
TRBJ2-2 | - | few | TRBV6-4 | TGTGCCAGCAGTGACCCCAACATGAACACCGGGGAGCTGTTTTTT | CASSDPNMNTGELFF
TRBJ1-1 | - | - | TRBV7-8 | TGTGCCAGCAGCCCTAGGCAGGGTGGCAGGGGTGTAGAAGCTTTCTTT | CASSPRQGGRGVEAFF
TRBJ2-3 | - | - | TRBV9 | TGTGCCAGCAGCGTAGAAGTGTCCGGCCTCTCCAGCACAGATACGCAGTATTTT | CASSVEVSGLSSTDTQYF
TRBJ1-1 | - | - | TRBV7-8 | TGTGCCAGCAGCTCTCAAGGAGGGTTGAACACTGAAGCTTTCTTT | CASSSQGGLNTEAFF
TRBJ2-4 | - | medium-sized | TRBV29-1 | TGCAGCGCCTCCACTAGTGGGGGCATTCAGTACTTC | CSASTSGGIQYF
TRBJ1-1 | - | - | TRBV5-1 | TGCGCCAGCAGCTTGGTCACTGGGGACACTGAAGCTTTCTTT | CASSLVTGDTEAFF
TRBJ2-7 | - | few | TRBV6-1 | TGTGCCAGCAGTGAAGGGAGGGCCAGCTCCTACGAGCAGTACTTC | CASSEGRASSYEQYF
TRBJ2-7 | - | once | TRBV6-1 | TGTGCCAGCAGTGGACAGTCCTACGAGCAGTACTTC | CASSGQSYEQYF
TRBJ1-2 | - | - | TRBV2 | TGTGCCAGCAGTGAAGTCACCGGATCTAAGGGCTACACCTTC | CASSEVTGSKGYTF
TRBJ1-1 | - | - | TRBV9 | TGTGCCAGCAGCGTAGGAGGCGACACTGAAGCTTTCTTT | CASSVGGDTEAFF
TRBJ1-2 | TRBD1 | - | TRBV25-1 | TGTGCCAGCAGTGAATCCGGGGGGGCAGGGGGCGGCTACACCTTC | CASSESGGAGGGYTF
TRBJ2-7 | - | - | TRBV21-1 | TGTGCCAGGACAGACCAAAGCATCTTCTACGAGCAGTACTTC | CARTDQSIFYEQYF
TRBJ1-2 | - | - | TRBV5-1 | TGCGCCAGCAGCCGCCCCGACGGCGCCTATGGCTACACCTTC | CASSRPDGAYGYTF
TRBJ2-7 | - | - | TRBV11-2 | TGTGCCAGCAGCCCCAAGGGACGCTTCTACGAGCAGTACTTC | CASSPKGRFYEQYF
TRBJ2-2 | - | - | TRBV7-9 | TGTGCCAGCAGCTTAGACGGAGGGAGCAACACCGGGGAGCTGTTTTTT | CASSLDGGSNTGELFF
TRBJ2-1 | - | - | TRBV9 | TGTGCCAGCGCTGAAGGAGGGGGGGATGAGCAGTTCTTC | CASAEGGGDEQFF
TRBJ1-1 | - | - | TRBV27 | TGTGCCAGCAGTTCTTGGGACGAAGCTTTCTTT | CASSSWDEAFF
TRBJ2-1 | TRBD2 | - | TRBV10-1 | TGCGCCAGCAGTGAGCGGCGGGGGGTACACAGGGAGCAGTTCTTC | CASSERRGVHREQFF
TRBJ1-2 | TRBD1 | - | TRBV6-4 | TGTGCCAGCAGGGGACAGGGGGGCTTATATGGCTACACCTTC | CASRGQGGLYGYTF
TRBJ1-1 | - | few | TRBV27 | TGTGCCAGCAGATTTGGGAACAGTGAAGCTTTCTTT | CASRFGNSEAFF
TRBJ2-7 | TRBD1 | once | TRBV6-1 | TGTGCCAGCAGTGAGGGGACAGGGGGCCTCTACGAGCAGTACTTC | CASSEGTGGLYEQYF
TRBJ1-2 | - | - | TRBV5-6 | TGTGCCAGCCTAACTCTTACAGGGTACAGGGCTGGCTACACCTTC | CASLTLTGYRAGYTF